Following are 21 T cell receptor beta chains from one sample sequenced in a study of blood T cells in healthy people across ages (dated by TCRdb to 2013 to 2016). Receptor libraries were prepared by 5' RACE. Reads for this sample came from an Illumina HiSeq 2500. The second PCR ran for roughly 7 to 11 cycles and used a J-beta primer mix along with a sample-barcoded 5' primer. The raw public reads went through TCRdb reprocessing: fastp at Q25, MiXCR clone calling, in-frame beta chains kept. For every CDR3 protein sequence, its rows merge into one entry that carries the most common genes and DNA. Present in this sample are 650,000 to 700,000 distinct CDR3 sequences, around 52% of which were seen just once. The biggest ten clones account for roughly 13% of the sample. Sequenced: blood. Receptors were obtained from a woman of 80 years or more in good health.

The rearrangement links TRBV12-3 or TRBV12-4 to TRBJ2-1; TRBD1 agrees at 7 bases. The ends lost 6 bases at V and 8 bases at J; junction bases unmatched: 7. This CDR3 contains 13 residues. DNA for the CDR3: TGTGCCAGCAGCCTCGACAGGGCGGATGAGCAGTTCTTC. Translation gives CASSLDRADEQFF.

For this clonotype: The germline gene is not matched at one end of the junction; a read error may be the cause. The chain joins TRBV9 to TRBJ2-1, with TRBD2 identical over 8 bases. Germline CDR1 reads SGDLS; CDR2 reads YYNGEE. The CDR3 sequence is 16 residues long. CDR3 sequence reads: CACSVSSLAGYNEQFF. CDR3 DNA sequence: TGTGCCTGCAGCGTGTCGAGCCTAGCGGGTTACAATGAGCAGTTCTTC.

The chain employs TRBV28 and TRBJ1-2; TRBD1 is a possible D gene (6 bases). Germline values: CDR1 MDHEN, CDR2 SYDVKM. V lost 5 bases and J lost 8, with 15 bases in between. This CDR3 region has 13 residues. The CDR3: CASSREGGRGYTF. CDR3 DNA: TGTGCCAGCAGTCGAGAGGGGGGCAGGGGCTACACCTTC.

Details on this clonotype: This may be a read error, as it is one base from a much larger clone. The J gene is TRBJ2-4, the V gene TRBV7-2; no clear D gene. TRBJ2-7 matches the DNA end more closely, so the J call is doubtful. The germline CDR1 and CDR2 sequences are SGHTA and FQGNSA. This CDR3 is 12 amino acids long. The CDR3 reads CASSFRNGEQYF. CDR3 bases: TGTGCCAGCAGCTTCAGGAATGGCGAGCAGTACTTC.

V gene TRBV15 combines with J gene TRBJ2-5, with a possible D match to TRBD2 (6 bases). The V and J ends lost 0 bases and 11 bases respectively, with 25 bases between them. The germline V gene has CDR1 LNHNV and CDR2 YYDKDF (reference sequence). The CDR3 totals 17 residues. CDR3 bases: TGTGCCACCAGCAGAGATATGGGGGTCCTAGCGTCCGATGAGCAGTACTTC. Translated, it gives CATSRDMGVLASDEQYF.

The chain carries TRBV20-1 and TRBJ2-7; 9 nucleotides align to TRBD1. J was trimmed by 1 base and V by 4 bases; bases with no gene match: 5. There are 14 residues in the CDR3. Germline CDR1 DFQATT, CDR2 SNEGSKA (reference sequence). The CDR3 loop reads CSATAGTGSYEQYF. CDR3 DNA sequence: TGCAGTGCTACTGCCGGGACAGGGTCCTACGAGCAGTACTTC.

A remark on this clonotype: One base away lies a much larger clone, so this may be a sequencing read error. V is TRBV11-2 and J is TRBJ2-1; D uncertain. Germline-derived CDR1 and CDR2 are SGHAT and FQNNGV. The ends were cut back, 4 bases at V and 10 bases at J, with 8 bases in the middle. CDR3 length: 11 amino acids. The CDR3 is CASSSQAEQFF. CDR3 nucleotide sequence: TGTGCCAGCAGCTCGCAAGCGGAGCAGTTCTTC.

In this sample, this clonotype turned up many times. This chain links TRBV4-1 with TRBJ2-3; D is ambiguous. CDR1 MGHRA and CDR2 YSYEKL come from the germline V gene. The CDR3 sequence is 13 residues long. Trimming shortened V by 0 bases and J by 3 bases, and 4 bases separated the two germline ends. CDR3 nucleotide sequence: TGCGCCAGCAGCCAAGAGGGAACAGATACGCAGTATTTT. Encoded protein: CASSQEGTDTQYF.

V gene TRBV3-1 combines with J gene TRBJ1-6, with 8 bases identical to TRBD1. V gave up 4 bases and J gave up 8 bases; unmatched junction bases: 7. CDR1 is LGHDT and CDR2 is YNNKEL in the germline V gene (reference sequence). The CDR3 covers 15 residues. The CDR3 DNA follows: TGTGCCAGCAGCCCGAGGACAGGGTGGGATTCACCCCTCCACTTT. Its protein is CASSPRTGWDSPLHF.

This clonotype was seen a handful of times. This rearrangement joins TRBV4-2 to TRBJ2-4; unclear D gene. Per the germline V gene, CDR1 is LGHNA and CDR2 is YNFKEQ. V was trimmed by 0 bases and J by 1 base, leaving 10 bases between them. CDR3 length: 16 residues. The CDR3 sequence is CASSQEIALAKNIQYF. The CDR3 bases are TGTGCCAGCAGCCAAGAAATAGCACTGGCCAAAAACATTCAGTACTTC.

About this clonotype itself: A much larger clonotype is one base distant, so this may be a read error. The CDR3 sequence is CASSYGPEEEQYF. The CDR3 nucleotides read TGCGCCAGCAGCTACGGACCGGAAGAAGAGCAGTACTTC. The V call is TRBV5-1, the J call TRBJ2-5; D gene unclear. Germline CDR1 reads SGHRS; CDR2 reads YFSETQ. The CDR3 sequence is 13 residues long. Trimming removed 3 bases at V and 11 bases at J, with 17 bases between.

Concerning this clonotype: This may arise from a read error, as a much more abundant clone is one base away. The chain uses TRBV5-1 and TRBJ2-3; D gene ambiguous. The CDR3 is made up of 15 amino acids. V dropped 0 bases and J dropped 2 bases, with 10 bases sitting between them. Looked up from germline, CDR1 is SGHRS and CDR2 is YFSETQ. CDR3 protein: CASSLGSPNTDTQYF. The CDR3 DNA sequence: TGCGCCAGCAGCTTGGGGAGCCCCAACACAGATACGCAGTATTTT.

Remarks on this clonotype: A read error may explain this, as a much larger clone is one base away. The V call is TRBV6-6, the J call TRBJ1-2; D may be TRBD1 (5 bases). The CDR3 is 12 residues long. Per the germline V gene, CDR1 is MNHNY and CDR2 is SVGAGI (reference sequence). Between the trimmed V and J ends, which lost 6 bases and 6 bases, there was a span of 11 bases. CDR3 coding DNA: TGTGCCAGCAGATTTGGGGGAAATGGCTACACCTTC. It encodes CASRFGGNGYTF.

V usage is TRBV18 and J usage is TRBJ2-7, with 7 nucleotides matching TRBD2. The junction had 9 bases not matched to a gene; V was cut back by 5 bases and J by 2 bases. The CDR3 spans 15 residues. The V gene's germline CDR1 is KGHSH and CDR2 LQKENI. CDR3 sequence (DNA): TGTGCCAGCTCAACAGCTTGGGGGGGAACCTACGAGCAGTACTTC. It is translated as CASSTAWGGTYEQYF.

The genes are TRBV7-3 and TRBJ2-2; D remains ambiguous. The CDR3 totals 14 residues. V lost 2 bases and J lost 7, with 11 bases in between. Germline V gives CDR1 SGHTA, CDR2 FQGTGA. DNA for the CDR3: TGTGCCAGCAGCTTAGACCTGATCAACGGGGAGCTGTTTTTT. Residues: CASSLDLINGELFF.

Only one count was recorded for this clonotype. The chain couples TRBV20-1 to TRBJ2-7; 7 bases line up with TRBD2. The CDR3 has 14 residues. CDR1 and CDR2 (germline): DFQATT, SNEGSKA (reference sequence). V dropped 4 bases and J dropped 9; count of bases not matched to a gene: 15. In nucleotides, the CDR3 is TGCAGTGCTAATCCCGCCGGGACTATTCAACTGCAGTACTTC. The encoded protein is CSANPAGTIQLQYF.

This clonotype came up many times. CDR3 nucleotides: TGCAGTGCTAGATCTCCGACTAGCGGGGATTACAATGAGCAGTTCTTC. This encodes CSARSPTSGDYNEQFF. This chain connects TRBV20-1 to TRBJ2-1, with 11 nucleotides matching TRBD2. This CDR3 contains 16 residues. CDR1 is DFQATT and CDR2 is SNEGSKA in the germline V gene (reference sequence). The trim removed 2 bases at V and 4 bases at J, leaving 7 bases unmatched.

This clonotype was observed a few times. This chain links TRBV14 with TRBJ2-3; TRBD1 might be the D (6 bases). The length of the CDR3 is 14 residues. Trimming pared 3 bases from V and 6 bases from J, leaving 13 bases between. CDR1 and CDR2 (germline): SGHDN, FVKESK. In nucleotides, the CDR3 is TGTGCCAGCAGCCACCATTCAGGGGAGGATACGCAGTATTTT. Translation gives CASSHHSGEDTQYF.

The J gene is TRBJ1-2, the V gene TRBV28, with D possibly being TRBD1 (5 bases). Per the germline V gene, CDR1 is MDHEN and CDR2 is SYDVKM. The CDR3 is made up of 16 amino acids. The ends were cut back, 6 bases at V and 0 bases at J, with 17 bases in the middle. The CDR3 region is CASRVGGTFTNYGYTF. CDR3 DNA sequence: TGTGCCAGCAGGGTCGGGGGGACCTTCACTAACTATGGCTACACCTTC.

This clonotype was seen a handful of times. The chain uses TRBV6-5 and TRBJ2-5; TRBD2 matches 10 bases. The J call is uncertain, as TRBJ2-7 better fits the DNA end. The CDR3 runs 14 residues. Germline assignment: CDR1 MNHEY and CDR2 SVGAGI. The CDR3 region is CASSYVAGGTEQYF. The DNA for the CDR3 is TGTGCCAGCAGTTACGTAGCGGGAGGAACCGAGCAGTACTTC.

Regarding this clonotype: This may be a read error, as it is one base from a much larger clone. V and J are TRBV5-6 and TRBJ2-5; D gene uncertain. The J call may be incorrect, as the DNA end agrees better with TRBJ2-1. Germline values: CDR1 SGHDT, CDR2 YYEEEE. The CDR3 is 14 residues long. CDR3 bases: TGTGCCAGCAGCTTGGGTGGAACCAGAGAGACCCAGTTCTTC. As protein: CASSLGGTRETQFF.